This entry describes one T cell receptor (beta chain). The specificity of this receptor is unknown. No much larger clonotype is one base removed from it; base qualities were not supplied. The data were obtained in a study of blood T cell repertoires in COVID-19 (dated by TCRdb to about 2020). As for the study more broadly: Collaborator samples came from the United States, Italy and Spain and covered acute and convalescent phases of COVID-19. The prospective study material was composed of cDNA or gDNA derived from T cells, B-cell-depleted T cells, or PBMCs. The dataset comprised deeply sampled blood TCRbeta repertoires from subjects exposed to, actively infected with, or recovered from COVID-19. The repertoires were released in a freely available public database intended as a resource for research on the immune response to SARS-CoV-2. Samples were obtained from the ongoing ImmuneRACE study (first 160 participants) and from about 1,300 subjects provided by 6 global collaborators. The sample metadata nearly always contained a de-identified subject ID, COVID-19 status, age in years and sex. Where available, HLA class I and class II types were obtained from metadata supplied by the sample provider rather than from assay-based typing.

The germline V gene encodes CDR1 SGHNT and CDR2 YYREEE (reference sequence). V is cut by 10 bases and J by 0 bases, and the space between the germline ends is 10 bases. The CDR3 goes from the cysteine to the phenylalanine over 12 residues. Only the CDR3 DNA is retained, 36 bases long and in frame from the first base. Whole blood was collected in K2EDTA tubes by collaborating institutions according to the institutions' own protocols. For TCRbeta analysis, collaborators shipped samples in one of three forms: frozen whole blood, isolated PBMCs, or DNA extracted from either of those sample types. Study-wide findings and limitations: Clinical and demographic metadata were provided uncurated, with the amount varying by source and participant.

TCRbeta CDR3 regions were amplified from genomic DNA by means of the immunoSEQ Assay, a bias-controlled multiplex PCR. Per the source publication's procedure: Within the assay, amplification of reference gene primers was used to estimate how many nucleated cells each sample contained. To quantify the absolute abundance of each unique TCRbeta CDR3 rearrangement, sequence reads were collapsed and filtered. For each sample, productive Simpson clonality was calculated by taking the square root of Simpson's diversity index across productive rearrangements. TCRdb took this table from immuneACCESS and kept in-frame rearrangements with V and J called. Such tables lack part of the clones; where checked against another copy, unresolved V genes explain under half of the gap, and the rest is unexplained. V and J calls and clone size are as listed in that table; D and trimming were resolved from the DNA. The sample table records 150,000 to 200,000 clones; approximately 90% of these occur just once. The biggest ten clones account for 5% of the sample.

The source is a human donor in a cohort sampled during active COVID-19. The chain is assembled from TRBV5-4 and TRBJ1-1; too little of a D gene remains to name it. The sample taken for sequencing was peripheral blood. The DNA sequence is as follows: TGTGCCGGCGGGCGGCTGAACACTGAAGCTTTCTTT. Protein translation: CAGGRLNTEAFF.